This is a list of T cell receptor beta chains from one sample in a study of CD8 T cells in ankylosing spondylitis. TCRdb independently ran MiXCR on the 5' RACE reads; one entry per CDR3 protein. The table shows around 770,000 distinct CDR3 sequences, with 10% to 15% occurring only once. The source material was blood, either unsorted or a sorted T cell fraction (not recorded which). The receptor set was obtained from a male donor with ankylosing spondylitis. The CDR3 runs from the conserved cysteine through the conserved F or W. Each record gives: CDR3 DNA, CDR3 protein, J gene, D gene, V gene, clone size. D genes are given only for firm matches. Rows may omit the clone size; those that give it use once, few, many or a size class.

TGCAGTGCTTCCCCCCGGGGGGCTTACAATGAGCAGTTCTTC	CSASPRGAYNEQFF	TRBJ2-1	NA	TRBV20-1	NA
TGTGCCACCAGCAAAGGAGACAGCAGGAACACCATATATTTT	CATSKGDSRNTIYF	TRBJ1-3	NA	TRBV15	NA
TGTGCCAGCAGTTACCAGGGGGCTGGGGCCAACGTCCTGACTTTC	CASSYQGAGANVLTF	TRBJ2-6	TRBD1	TRBV6-5	NA
TGCAGTGCTCTTCCCGGGGCGGGACAGGTTGCTGAAGCTTTCTTT	CSALPGAGQVAEAFF	TRBJ1-1	TRBD1	TRBV20-1	few
TGTGCCAGCAGCAGAGGGAGAGGACCAGAAAAACTGTTTTTT	CASSRGRGPEKLFF	TRBJ1-4	NA	TRBV7-2	NA
TGTGCCAGCAGCTTACGACACAATGGCTACACCTTC	CASSLRHNGYTF	TRBJ1-2	NA	TRBV5-6	NA
TGCTTCGCGCCAGGGGTCTATGGCTACACCTTC	CFAPGVYGYTF	TRBJ1-2	NA	TRBV20-1	NA
TGTGCCAGCAGCTCGAGGGGAGGGAATGAAGCTTTCTTT	CASSSRGGNEAFF	TRBJ1-1	NA	TRBV7-2	NA
TGCAGCGACGAACGGGTGGGGCTTCCCGGCTATGGCTACACCTTC	CSDERVGLPGYGYTF	TRBJ1-2	NA	TRBV29-1	NA
TGCGCCAGCAGCGCGGACGGAGCTGGAAACACCATATATTTT	CASSADGAGNTIYF	TRBJ1-3	NA	TRBV5-1	few
TGTGCCAGCAGTTTCTACAGGGGCGGCTACACCTTC	CASSFYRGGYTF	TRBJ1-2	TRBD1	TRBV28	many
TGTGCCAGCGGATGGACCGACGATTTCTATGGCTACACCTTC	CASGWTDDFYGYTF	TRBJ1-2	NA	TRBV28	NA
TGTGCCAGCAGCCTCTATCAGGACACCGGGGAGCTGTTTTTT	CASSLYQDTGELFF	TRBJ2-2	NA	TRBV7-9	NA
TGCAGTGCTGATCTAGCGGGGGACTCCTACGAGCAGTACTTC	CSADLAGDSYEQYF	TRBJ2-7	TRBD2	TRBV20-1	few
TGCAGTGCTAGAGATTACAGGCTCCAAGAGACCCAGTACTTC	CSARDYRLQETQYF	TRBJ2-5	NA	TRBV20-1	few
TGTGCCACCAGCAGGAGGGGGGACTCAGGCGACGAGCAGTACTTC	CATSRRGDSGDEQYF	TRBJ2-7	NA	TRBV15	few
TGCGCCAGCAGCGGGACTCGAACGAACACCGGGGAGCTGTTTTTT	CASSGTRTNTGELFF	TRBJ2-2	NA	TRBV5-1	many